This TCR beta chain is from a study of T cells after yellow fever vaccination. The study, taken as a whole, reports: Abundant clonotypes from the bulk population could have been carried over as contaminants into FACS-sorted repertoires. Relatively few clonotypes were ones that appeared in both CD4 and CD8 compartments. Compared with primary, the secondary response was weaker and peaked at day 5, not 15.

The V gene end was trimmed by 4 bases and the J gene end by 1 base; junction bases not matched to a gene: 4. CDR1 is SGHDT and CDR2 is YYEEEE in the germline V gene. The length of the CDR3 is 16 residues. Researchers made TCR cDNA using 5'RACE template switching, and this step added a universal primer site and UMIs. TCRdb passed the 5' RACE reads through MiXCR, listing each CDR3 protein once. The sample lists 400,000 or so distinct CDR3 sequences; around a tenth were seen once. Points on this clonotype: The antigen is not known.

This sample comprised PBMCs, obtained on the day of the first yellow fever vaccination. This clonotype was obtained from a man between 18 and 35 years old who received the YFV17D yellow fever vaccine. The gene calls are TRBV5-6 and TRBJ2-4, with 11 bases fitting TRBD2. The chain's CDR3 is CASSLSGGAAKNIQYF. The CDR3 region has the DNA TGTGCCAGCAGCCTTAGCGGGGGGGCCGCCAAAAACATTCAGTACTTC.